This TCR beta chain originates from a study of patients and donors after allogeneic stem cell transplantation. Each CDR3 protein gets one entry after TCRdb re-called the RT-PCR reads with MiXCR. The sample shows some 960,000 distinct CDR3 sequences, under 20% of them seen only once. This clonotype was seen only a few times. This CDR3 comprises 16 residues. The V gene end was trimmed by 7 bases and the J gene end by 5 bases; junction bases not matched to a gene: 11. Per the germline V gene, CDR1 is MNHNS and CDR2 is SASEGT. The rearrangement joins TRBV6-1 to TRBJ1-4; 9 bases align to TRBD1. The TCR originated in a human donor who was either an allogeneic HSCT recipient or a stem cell or donor lymphocyte infusion donor (not recorded which). It is not recorded whose cells these are; they may come from a transplant donor. The sample comprised blood, either unsorted or a sorted T cell fraction (not recorded which). Here the CDR3 reads CASIFRPGQGNEKLFF. The CDR3 nucleotides are TGTGCCAGCATCTTCAGACCGGGACAGGGAAATGAAAAACTGTTTTTT.